Listed below are T cell receptor beta chains from one sample, sequenced in a study of chemoradiotherapy in HPV16-positive cancers. Only in-frame clones appear in the TCRdb table, and some are missing; sequencing was by immunoSEQ multiplex PCR. The table has 13,000 or so clones, around 85% seen once. The source was blood, collected from a patient who underwent chemoradiotherapy. All receptors come from a human donor with HPV-associated anogenital cancer. Each CDR3 is given with its conserved first and last residue. Each record gives: clone size, J gene, V gene, D gene, CDR3 DNA, CDR3 protein. The D gene is left open where the match is weak. Clone size is not always given. Where it is, it says once, few, many or a class for expanded clones.

NA | TRBJ2-1 | TRBV5-4 | TRBD1 | TGTGCCAGCAGCCCCGACAGGGGGCGATACAATGAGCAGTTCTTC | CASSPDRGRYNEQFF
NA | TRBJ2-1 | TRBV19 | TRBD1 | TGTGCCAGTAGTCGGACCAGGGGGAATGAGCAGTTCTTC | CASSRTRGNEQFF
few | TRBJ2-3 | TRBV7-8 | TRBD2 | TGTGCCAGCAGCTTAGGCGCGGGGGGTTCCACAGATACGCAGTATTTT | CASSLGAGGSTDTQYF
NA | TRBJ2-2 | TRBV7-8 | NA | TGTGCCAGCAGCTTGGCCGCTAGCGCGGGCGGGGAGCTGTTTTTT | CASSLAASAGGELFF
once | TRBJ1-1 | TRBV7-6 | NA | TGTGCCAGCTCCCCCGGGGGGGGGATCACTGAAGCTTTCTTT | CASSPGGGITEAFF
NA | TRBJ2-7 | TRBV7-9 | TRBD1 | TGTGCAACGGGACAGGGGTCGTACGAGCAGTACTTC | CATGQGSYEQYF
NA | TRBJ1-4 | TRBV7-8 | TRBD1 | TGTGCCAGCAGCTTAGAAGGGGGACAGCCTAATGAAAAACTGTTTTTT | CASSLEGGQPNEKLFF
few | TRBJ1-2 | TRBV27 | NA | TGTGCCAGCAGTTTATCCGGGCTCCTAAACTATGGCTACACCTTC | CASSLSGLLNYGYTF
NA | TRBJ2-1 | TRBV9 | TRBD2 | TGTGCCAGCAGCGGACTCAGGACTAGCGGGGGGTCAGGTTACAATGAGCAGTTCTTC | CASSGLRTSGGSGYNEQFF
NA | TRBJ1-2 | TRBV6-5 | NA | TGTGCCAGCAGTTACTCGAGTCTTAATGGCTACACCTTC | CASSYSSLNGYTF